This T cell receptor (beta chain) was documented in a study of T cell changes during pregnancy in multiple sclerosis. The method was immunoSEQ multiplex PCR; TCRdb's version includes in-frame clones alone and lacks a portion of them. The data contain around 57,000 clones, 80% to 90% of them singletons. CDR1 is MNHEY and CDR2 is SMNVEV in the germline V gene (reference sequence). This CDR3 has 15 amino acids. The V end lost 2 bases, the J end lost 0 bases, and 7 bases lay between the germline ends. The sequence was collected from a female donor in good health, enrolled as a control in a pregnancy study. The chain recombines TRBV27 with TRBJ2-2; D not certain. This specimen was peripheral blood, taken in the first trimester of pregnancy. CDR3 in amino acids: CASSLPYTNTGELFF. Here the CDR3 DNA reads TGTGCCAGCAGTTTACCTTACACGAACACCGGGGAGCTGTTTTTT.